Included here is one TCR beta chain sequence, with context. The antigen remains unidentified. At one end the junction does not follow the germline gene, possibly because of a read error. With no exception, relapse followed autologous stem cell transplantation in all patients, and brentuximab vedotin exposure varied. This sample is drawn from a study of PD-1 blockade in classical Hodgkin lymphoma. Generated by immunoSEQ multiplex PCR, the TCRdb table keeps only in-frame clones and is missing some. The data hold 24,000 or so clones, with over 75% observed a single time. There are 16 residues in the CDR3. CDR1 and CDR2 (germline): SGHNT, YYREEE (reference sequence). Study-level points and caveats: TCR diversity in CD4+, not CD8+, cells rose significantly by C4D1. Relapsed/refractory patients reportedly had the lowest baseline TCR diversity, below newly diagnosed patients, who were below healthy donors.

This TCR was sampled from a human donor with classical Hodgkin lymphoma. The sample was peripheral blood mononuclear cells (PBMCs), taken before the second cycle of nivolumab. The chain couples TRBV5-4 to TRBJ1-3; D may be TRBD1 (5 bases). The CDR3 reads CASSQQAISSGNTIYF. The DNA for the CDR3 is TGCGCCAGCAGCCAACAGGCGATCAGCTCTGGAAACACCATATATTTT.